The sequence of this T cell receptor (beta chain) was determined in a study of human T cells and chemical hapten exposure. Across the whole study: Small pooled library volume differences chiefly drove per-sample TCR yield variation.

The treatment denotes: therapeutic diphenylcyclopropenone sensitization with weekly scalp DPC. V lost 8 bases and J lost 6; bases outside the gene matches: 9. The CDR3 extends over 14 amino acids. Germline loops: CDR1 DFQATT, CDR2 SNEGSKA (reference sequence). Unique molecular identifiers were attached to individual cDNA molecules during library preparation. In TCRdb, the reads were re-called with MiXCR into one record per CDR3 protein. Of about 4,000 distinct CDR3 sequences in the sample, about 52% were seen once. The chain recombines TRBV20-1 with TRBJ2-3, with 12 bases lining up with TRBD2. Material: whole blood, obtained before DPC sensitization or 2, 6, or about 24 weeks after (not recorded which). This TCR derives from an adult with alopecia areata. Some clones in this sample may be carry-over from other donors' samples. This table probably holds off-target reads from a library built for another chain. CDR3 bases: TGCAGTCCGAAGACTAGCGGGAGTACCGATACGCAGTATTTT. This translates into CSPKTSGSTDTQYF.